The clone carrying this TCR beta chain was seen only once. Assay used: immunoSEQ multiplex PCR; TCRdb lists only in-frame clones, some missing. The profile covers approximately 110,000 clones, with around nine tenths appearing a single time and approximately 1.4% taken by the ten largest. The sample belongs to a study of T cells after somatic rescue of genetic block. CDR1 is MDHEN and CDR2 is SYDVKM in the germline V gene. V was trimmed by 3 bases and J by 4 bases, leaving 10 bases between them. The CDR3 extends over 15 amino acids. The TCR was taken from a woman between 18 and 29 years old. This chain uses TRBV28 with TRBJ1-6, with TRBD1 as a possible D gene (6 bases). Material: peripheral blood mononuclear cells (PBMCs). DNA for the CDR3: TGTGCCAGCAGTTTGGGGGGGCTTTATAATTCACCCCTCCACTTT. This encodes CASSLGGLYNSPLHF.